This T cell receptor beta chain was recovered during a study of cytomegalovirus exposure and HLA in healthy donors. Study-wide findings and caveats: High specificity and sensitivity for cytomegalovirus status were reported for the classifier. Rare TCR sequences dominated, though some public TCRs recurred in many donors. Later genetic work tied a missense DCLRE1C variant to beta-chain V and J trimming. A prior analysis recorded that most TCR beta V segments were productive about 87% or about 30% of the time.

This clone was seen only once. Its antigen remains unknown. The study ran its PCR with 60 Vbeta and 13 Jbeta primers. Produced via immunoSEQ multiplex PCR; TCRdb's table is partial and in-frame only. The repertoire holds 110,000 to 150,000 clones, with about 80% as singletons. Germline values: CDR1 SGHTA, CDR2 FQGNSA. V lost 1 base to trimming and J lost 7 bases, with 19 bases between them. This CDR3 comprises 16 residues. This sequence was found in a young woman in good health and CMV-seropositive. This chain links TRBV7-2 with TRBJ1-2; D is uncertain. What was sequenced was PBMCs. CDR3 region: CASSLVVHGRSGGYTF. The CDR3 coding sequence is TGTGCCAGCAGCTTAGTCGTTCACGGCCGTTCGGGTGGCTACACCTTC.